Sequencing of this TCR beta chain was carried out in a study of blood T cell repertoires in COVID-19 (dated by TCRdb to 2019 to 2021). Context from the whole study: Samples covering the acute and convalescent phases of COVID-19 were provided by collaborators in the United States, Italy and Spain. The material from the prospective study consisted of cDNA or gDNA derived from T cells, B-cell-depleted T cells, or PBMCs. A de-identified subject ID, COVID-19 status, age in years and sex were almost always included in the sample metadata. The repertoires were released in a freely available public database intended as a resource for research on the immune response to SARS-CoV-2. The samples were drawn from the first 160 participants of the ongoing ImmuneRACE study and from some 1,300 subjects provided by 6 global collaborators. Subjects who had been exposed to COVID-19, were actively infected with it, or had recovered from it provided the deeply sampled blood TCRbeta repertoires that made up the dataset. Where HLA class I and class II types were available, the types were taken from metadata supplied by the sample provider, not from assay-based typing. Results the study describes overall, beyond this receptor: The amount of clinical and demographic metadata varied by source and participant and was provided uncurated.

Trimming costs V 4 bases and J 5 bases, and their ends lie 10 bases apart. Looking up the germline V gene yields CDR1 SGHRS and CDR2 YFSETQ. The CDR3 numbers 13 residues from cysteine through phenylalanine. Just CDR3 DNA is preserved here, 39 bases in frame from base 1. The immunoSEQ Assay, a bias-controlled multiplex PCR, was used to amplify TCRbeta CDR3 regions from genomic DNA. Concerning the study's data processing: The number of nucleated cells in each sample was estimated from the amplification of reference gene primers within the assay. To quantify the absolute abundance of each unique TCRbeta CDR3 rearrangement, sequence reads were collapsed and filtered. For each sample, productive Simpson clonality was calculated as the square root of Simpson's diversity index over productive rearrangements. TCRdb limited this immuneACCESS table to in-frame rearrangements with V and J called. A share of clones is missing; checked studies link under half to unresolved V genes, and the rest is unexplained. The V and J calls and clone size were taken over from that table, and D and trimming were inferred from the DNA. Counted in this sample were about 360,000 clones; 75% to 90% of them appeared once. The top ten clonotypes cover under 8.5% of the sample.

One collaborating source in Seattle enrolled patients during active infection and followed them longitudinally through the course of disease. Collaborating institutions collected whole blood in K2EDTA tubes following their own protocols. For TCRbeta analysis, collaborators shipped samples in one of three forms: frozen whole blood, isolated PBMCs, or DNA extracted from either of those sample types. Details on this clone: Its specific antigen is unknown. Within one base of it there is no much larger clone, and no base qualities were kept.

The chain employs TRBV5-1 and TRBJ1-5; the D gene is not confidently resolved. The source material was peripheral blood. The TCR was taken from a woman aged 55 to 70 with COVID-19, enrolled during active disease. The nucleotide sequence reads TGCGCCAGCAGCGTTTTCAGTGATCAGCCCCAGCATTTT. Its amino acids are CASSVFSDQPQHF. Reference TRBV5-1 and TRBJ1-5 proteins supply the regions before and after the CDR3; the full variable domain is: KAGVTQTPRYLIKTRGQQVTLSCSPISGHRSVSWYQQTPGQGLQFLFEYFSETQRNKGNFPGRFSGRQFSNSRSEMNVSTLELGDSALYLCASSVFSDQPQHFGDGTRLSIL.